A single T cell receptor (beta chain) is shown here with its context. The data originate from a study of regulatory T cells in long-lasting Graves disease. This CDR3 is 14 amino acids long. The V end was cut by 1 base, the J end by 3 bases, with 7 bases between. Germline CDR1 is SGHTA and CDR2 is FQGNSA. Regarding time point: persistent/refractory GD, antithyroid drugs over 5 years with positive TRAb. RNA from PBMCs was the source of the TCR library. Arm-PCR of CDR3 regions and iRepertoire HTBI primers were the basis on which TCR beta libraries were built. TCRdb redid the calling of the multiplex PCR reads with MiXCR, one entry per CDR3 protein. The sample lists about 290,000 distinct CDR3 sequences, 20% to 25% occurring once.

The sequences come from peripheral blood mononuclear cells (PBMCs), collected when the disease was refractory, from a patient treated with antithyroid drugs. V gene TRBV7-2 combines with J gene TRBJ1-3, with a possible D match to TRBD1 (5 bases). This sequence originates from a female donor with Graves disease. The CDR3 spells CASSLGGVGNTIYF. The CDR3 region has the DNA TGTGCCAGCAGCTTAGGGGGGGTTGGAAACACCATATATTTT.